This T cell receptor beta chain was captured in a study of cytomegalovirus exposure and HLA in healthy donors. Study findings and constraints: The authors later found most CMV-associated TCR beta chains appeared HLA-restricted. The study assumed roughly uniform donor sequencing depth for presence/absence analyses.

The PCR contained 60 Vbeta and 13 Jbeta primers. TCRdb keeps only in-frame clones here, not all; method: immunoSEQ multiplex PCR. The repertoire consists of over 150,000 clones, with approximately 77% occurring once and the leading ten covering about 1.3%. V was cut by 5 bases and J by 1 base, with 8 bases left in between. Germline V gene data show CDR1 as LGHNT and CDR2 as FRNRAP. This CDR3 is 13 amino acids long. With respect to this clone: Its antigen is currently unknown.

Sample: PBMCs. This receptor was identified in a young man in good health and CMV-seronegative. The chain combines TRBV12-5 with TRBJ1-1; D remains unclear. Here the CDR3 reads CASGLQSNTEAFF. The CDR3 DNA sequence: TGTGCTAGTGGTCTGCAGTCGAACACTGAAGCTTTCTTT. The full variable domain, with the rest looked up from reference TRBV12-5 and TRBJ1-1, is DARVTQTPRHKVTEMGQEVTMRCQPILGHNTVFWYRQTMMQGLELLAYFRNRAPLDDSGMPKDRFSAEMPDATLATLKIQPSEPRDSAVYFCASGLQSNTEAFFGQGTRLTVV.